The 11 T cell receptor beta chains below were found in one sample sequenced in a study of shared clonotypes between healthy human individuals. Profiled with immunoSEQ multiplex PCR; TCRdb holds only in-frame clones, not every one. In the table there are about 1,900,000 clones, about 95% of which are singletons. Naivety among CD8 cells was defined by CD45RO negativity and positive CCR7 selection, thereby excluding terminally differentiated effector memory CD45RA+ cells. Material: naive CD8+ T cells sorted from blood. These receptors all stem from a man younger than 35 in good health.

The CDR3 region has the DNA TGTGCCAGCAGCCCCGACCCCGGAGTCCCAGATGGCTACACCTTC. It specifies CASSPDPGVPDGYTF. The chain couples TRBV11-2 to TRBJ1-2, with D uncertain. Trimming removed 5 bases at V and 6 bases at J, with 19 bases between. CDR1 is SGHAT, CDR2 FQNNGV, per germline. This CDR3 comprises 15 residues.

The chain is built from TRBV7-6 and TRBJ2-5; TRBD1 matches 11 bases. V was clipped by 5 bases and J by 5 bases; unmatched bases: 7. The length of the CDR3 is 15 residues. The germline CDR1 and CDR2 sequences are SGHVS and FNYEAQ. The CDR3 here is CASSLGQGVVETQYF. CDR3 in DNA: TGTGCCAGCAGCCTGGGACAGGGGGTAGTCGAGACCCAGTACTTC.

This clone was detected once. The chain employs TRBV6-6 and TRBJ2-7; D remains unclear. Germline CDR1 is MNHNY and CDR2 is SVGAGI (reference sequence). Trimming shortened V by 6 bases and J by 2 bases, and 17 bases separated the two germline ends. The CDR3 loop spans 15 amino acids. The CDR3 DNA reads as TGTGCCAGCAGGGAGACTCGGACGGCGACCTACGAGCAGTACTTC. Its translation: CASRETRTATYEQYF.

The V and J genes are TRBV29-1 and TRBJ2-5, with D perhaps TRBD1 or TRBD2 (5 bases each). The CDR3 is 13 residues long. The germline V and J ends were trimmed by 1 base and 4 bases, with 10 bases remaining between them. Germline assignment: CDR1 SQVTM and CDR2 ANQGSEA. CDR3 sequence reads: CSVEVGTGETQYF. For the CDR3, the DNA is TGCAGCGTTGAAGTCGGGACCGGAGAGACCCAGTACTTC.

The chain uses TRBV18 and TRBJ2-5, with D tentatively TRBD2 (6 bases). The V and J ends lost 3 bases and 5 bases respectively, with 13 bases between them. Germline V gene sequence: CDR1 KGHSH, CDR2 LQKENI. The CDR3 loop spans 14 amino acids. The CDR3 reads CASSPSTSGETQYF. The CDR3, as DNA: TGTGCCAGCTCACCGTCGACTAGTGGGGAGACCCAGTACTTC.

The rearrangement joins TRBV19 to TRBJ1-2; 7 bases fit TRBD1. CDR1 LNHDA and CDR2 SQIVND come from the germline V gene (reference sequence). V lost 4 bases, J lost 0 bases, and 8 bases stayed unmatched. The CDR3 runs 16 residues. The CDR3 nucleotides are TGTGCCAGTAGTACCAGCCGGGACAGCACTAACTATGGCTACACCTTC. This translates into CASSTSRDSTNYGYTF.

The sample holds one count of this clone. The V and J genes are TRBV10-1 and TRBJ2-3; D possibly corresponds to TRBD1 (6 bases). The CDR3 has 13 amino acids. With 6 bases removed from V and 3 bases from J, the gap between germline ends came to 10 bases. CDR1 and CDR2 from the germline V gene are WNHNN and SYGVQD (reference sequence). Here the CDR3 reads CASSDTGTDTQYF. CDR3 nucleotides: TGCGCCAGCAGCGACACAGGGACAGATACGCAGTATTTT.

The rearrangement uses TRBV28 and TRBJ1-4; D gene ambiguous. V was clipped by 5 bases and J by 5 bases, with 21 bases between them. Germline loops: CDR1 MDHEN, CDR2 SYDVKM. The CDR3 is 17 residues long. The CDR3 sequence: CASSPWGPSDKNEKLFF. DNA of the CDR3: TGTGCCAGCAGTCCCTGGGGTCCCTCGGATAAAAATGAAAAACTGTTTTTT.

In the case of this clone: The identical CDR3 is also encoded by other nucleotide sequences in the sample. The J gene is TRBJ2-7, the V gene TRBV5-1; 10 bases agree with TRBD1. CDR3 length equals 14 residues. V gave up 3 bases and J gave up 2 bases; unmatched junction bases: 2. Germline CDR1 is SGHRS and CDR2 is YFSETQ. In DNA, the CDR3 is TGCGCCAGCAGCTCCGGACAGGGGGCCTACGAGCAGTACTTC. This encodes CASSSGQGAYEQYF.

V is TRBV18 and J is TRBJ2-3; D is tentatively TRBD1 or TRBD2 (6 bases each). Germline V gene lookup returns CDR1 KGHSH and CDR2 LQKENI. Trimming shortened V by 4 bases and J by 4 bases, and 24 bases separated the two germline ends. This CDR3 is 18 amino acids long. DNA of the CDR3: TGTGCCAGCTCACTGCCCCCGAACTGGGGGGCGCAATCAGATACGCAGTATTTT. Its protein product is CASSLPPNWGAQSDTQYF.

This chain joins TRBV29-1 and TRBJ2-7; a possible D gene is TRBD1 (6 bases). This CDR3 comprises 15 residues. V gave up 6 bases and J gave up 2 bases, with 20 bases separating them. Germline values: CDR1 SQVTM, CDR2 ANQGSEA. The chain's CDR3 is CSVIRQDLTTYEQYF. In DNA, the CDR3 is TGCAGCGTAATACGACAGGACCTTACCACCTACGAGCAGTACTTC.